The 3 T cell receptor beta chains below come from one sample, sequenced in a study of cytomegalovirus exposure and HLA in healthy donors listed by TCRdb under 2017. The method behind the library was the immunoSEQ multiplex PCR assay. A mixture of 60 forward primers for TCR Vbeta segments and 13 reverse primers for TCR Jbeta segments was used in the multiplex PCR. The immuneACCESS repertoire file appears here via TCRdb, limited to in-frame rearrangements. These files lack a portion of the clones; in checked studies, under half of the deficit traces to unresolved V genes, and the cause of the others is not known. Counted in this sample were 130,000 to 150,000 clones; roughly 79% of them appeared once. The top ten hold around 10% of the sample. Sequencing input: PBMCs. The source is a woman in her sixties or seventies in good health and CMV-seropositive.

V gene TRBV20-1 combines with J gene TRBJ1-5; D remains unclear. The germline V gene has CDR1 DFQATT and CDR2 SNEGSKA (reference sequence). V lost 1 base to trimming and J lost 7 bases, with 5 bases between them. The CDR3 contains 11 residues. The CDR3 here is CSARAIQPQHF. The CDR3 DNA sequence: TGCAGTGCTAGAGCCATCCAGCCCCAGCATTTT.

This chain uses TRBV6-6 with TRBJ2-3; 7 positions agree with TRBD1. The CDR3 is made up of 16 amino acids. Germline V gene data show CDR1 as MNHNY and CDR2 as SVGAGI (reference sequence). V was clipped by 2 bases and J by 3 bases; unmatched bases: 8. In DNA form, the CDR3 reads TGTGCCAGCAGTTACACCGCAGGGGGTAAGACAGATACGCAGTATTTT. This translates into CASSYTAGGKTDTQYF.

This chain uses TRBV9 with TRBJ2-2; D may be TRBD1 (6 bases). The CDR3 contains 16 residues. Between the trimmed V and J ends, which lost 0 bases and 1 base, there was a span of 10 bases. Germline assignment: CDR1 SGDLS and CDR2 YYNGEE. The CDR3 coding sequence is TGTGCCAGCAGCGTAGCCCCGGACAGGAACACCGGGGAGCTGTTTTTT. Its protein is CASSVAPDRNTGELFF.